Listed here is a single T cell receptor (beta chain). This CDR3 contains 14 residues. From germline, CDR1 is MNHEY and CDR2 SVGAGI. The germline V and J ends were trimmed by 6 bases and 0 bases, with 9 bases remaining between them. This entry comes from a study of control samples from healthy donors and cancer patients. Method: immunoSEQ multiplex PCR; TCRdb's copy keeps in-frame clones and lacks some. The sample table includes about 190,000 clones. Sequencing was carried out using blood. This sequence joins TRBV6-5 and TRBJ2-4, with D hard to call. The receptor's source is a young woman in good health. CDR3 in amino acids: CASRTLLAKNIQYF. DNA of the CDR3: TGTGCCAGCAGGACTTTACTAGCCAAAAACATTCAGTACTTC.